The T cell receptor beta chain under discussion was sequenced for a study of blood T cell repertoires in COVID-19. Study summary: T cells, B-cell-depleted T cells, or PBMCs provided the cDNA or gDNA that served as material.

Trimming took 8 bases from V and 10 from J; bases not matched to a gene: 9. This CDR3 spans 13 amino acids. Germline CDR1 reads LNHDA; CDR2 reads SQIVND (reference sequence). Sequencing was performed with immunoSEQ multiplex PCR; in TCRdb, only in-frame clones are kept and a portion is missing. The repertoire holds around 120,000 clones, roughly 87% seen once, with roughly a tenth in the top ten. This clone was counted a few times. Sequenced sample: peripheral blood. V usage is TRBV19 and J usage is TRBJ1-5; 9 nucleotides line up with TRBD1. The clonotype was recovered from a man older than 75 with acute or convalescent COVID-19. The CDR3 sequence is CASSGTGTHPQHF. Written as DNA, the CDR3 is TGTGCCAGTTCAGGGACAGGGACGCATCCCCAGCATTTT.